These T cell receptor beta chains were read from a single sample in a study of CD8+ T cells in alopecia areata. This table comes from immunoSEQ multiplex PCR, and its TCRdb copy is limited to in-frame clones, with some not included. Of 250,000 to 300,000 clones in the sample, about 62% were seen once. This sample comprised CD4+ T cells sorted from blood, obtained at week 24, from a patient treated with tofacitinib. These receptors were obtained from a human donor with alopecia areata. The CDR3 runs from the conserved cysteine through the conserved F or W. Fields, in order: clone size, D gene, J gene, CDR3 length, V gene, CDR3 protein, CDR3 DNA. D genes are given only for firm matches. Clone size, where shown, is once, few, many, or a class for clones that have expanded.

>-|TRBD1|TRBJ1-1|13|TRBV9
CASSRQGNTEAFF
TGTGCCAGCAGCCGACAGGGGAACACTGAAGCTTTCTTT
>few|TRBD1|TRBJ1-2|15|TRBV5-1
CASRRQGANDYGYTF
TGCGCCAGCAGAAGACAGGGGGCAAACGACTATGGCTACACCTTC
>few|TRBD1|TRBJ2-5|15|TRBV14
CASSPSTGDPGTQYF
TGTGCCAGCAGCCCCTCAACAGGGGATCCAGGGACCCAGTACTTC
>-|-|TRBJ1-1|13|TRBV19
CASSVLGNTEAFF
TGTGCCAGTAGCGTACTAGGGAACACTGAAGCTTTCTTT
>-|-|TRBJ1-2|12|TRBV18
CASSSKNYGYTF
TGTGCCAGCTCATCAAAAAACTATGGCTACACCTTC
>-|-|TRBJ2-1|14|TRBV5-1
CASSRDGGDNEQFF
TGCGCCAGCAGCCGCGATGGGGGCGACAATGAGCAGTTCTTC
>few|-|TRBJ1-4|15|TRBV4-1
CASSPSGRLNEKLFF
TGCGCCAGCAGCCCTTCAGGACGGCTTAATGAAAAACTGTTTTTT
>-|TRBD1|TRBJ1-2|12|TRBV30
CAWSLPGGGYTF
TGTGCCTGGAGTCTCCCAGGGGGTGGCTACACCTTC
>-|-|TRBJ2-1|15|TRBV5-4
CASSRQGGSYNEQFF
TGTGCCAGCAGCCGACAGGGAGGCTCCTACAATGAGCAGTTCTTC
>once|-|TRBJ2-2|14|TRBV25-1
CASSDLYVTGELFF
TGTGCCAGCAGTGACTTATATGTGACCGGGGAGCTGTTTTTT
>-|-|TRBJ2-5|13|TRBV7-7
CASSDAKGETQYF
TGTGCTAGCAGCGACGCCAAGGGAGAGACCCAGTACTTC
>-|TRBD2|TRBJ2-5|16|TRBV7-2
CASSFRLAGNQETQYF
TGTGCCAGCAGCTTTAGACTAGCGGGGAACCAAGAGACCCAGTACTTC
>few|-|TRBJ2-7|20|TRBV13
CASSGRLGRGRLTNSYEQYF
TGTGCCAGCAGCGGGAGATTGGGGCGGGGGCGCCTCACCAACTCCTACGAGCAGTACTTC
>-|-|TRBJ1-1|15|TRBV29-1
CSVRLRVQPNTEAFF
TGCAGCGTCCGATTACGGGTACAGCCGAACACTGAAGCTTTCTTT
>-|TRBD1|TRBJ2-5|15|TRBV15
CATSRVGTAEETQYF
TGTGCCACCAGCAGAGTCGGGACAGCGGAAGAGACCCAGTACTTC
>-|TRBD2|TRBJ2-1|16|TRBV7-9
CASTAGLAGIYNEQFF
TGTGCCAGCACCGCGGGACTAGCGGGGATTTACAATGAGCAGTTCTTC
>-|-|TRBJ2-7|12|TRBV6-6
CASSYSAGEQYF
TGTGCCAGCAGTTACTCGGCTGGCGAGCAGTACTTC
>-|-|TRBJ1-2|13|TRBV14
CASSQKAVTGYTF
TGTGCCAGCAGCCAAAAAGCAGTCACTGGCTACACCTTC
>few|-|TRBJ2-1|14|TRBV7-9
CASSLETGPSEQFF
TGTGCCAGCAGCTTAGAGACAGGACCGTCTGAGCAGTTCTTC
>-|-|TRBJ1-1|15|TRBV30
CAWSAAGLSNTEAFF
TGTGCCTGGAGTGCGGCGGGGCTCTCGAACACTGAAGCTTTCTTT
>-|-|TRBJ2-7|13|TRBV5-1
CASSLPDKYEQYF
TGCGCCAGCAGCTTGCCGGATAAATACGAGCAGTACTTC
>-|-|TRBJ2-3|12|TRBV7-9
CASSLDGGTQYF
TGTGCCAGCAGCTTAGATGGGGGTACGCAGTATTTT
>-|TRBD1|TRBJ1-1|15|TRBV5-1
CASSGGTDLNTEAFF
TGCGCCAGCAGCGGGGGGACAGATTTGAACACTGAAGCTTTCTTT
>-|-|TRBJ2-7|12|TRBV28
CASSFIPYEQYF
TGTGCCAGCAGTTTTATTCCGTACGAGCAGTACTTC
>-|-|TRBJ1-2|12|TRBV23-1
CASSPWEGGYTF
TGCGCCAGCAGTCCTTGGGAGGGGGGCTACACCTTC
>-|-|TRBJ2-4|15|TRBV30
CAWSPGLLAKNIQYF
TGTGCCTGGAGTCCAGGGCTCCTAGCCAAAAACATTCAGTACTTC
>-|TRBD2|TRBJ2-1|15|TRBV6-5
CASRPLSGGDNEQFF
TGTGCCAGCAGACCCCTTAGCGGGGGGGACAATGAGCAGTTCTTC
>-|TRBD2|TRBJ2-1|13|TRBV5-4
CASSRAGGNEQFF
TGTGCCAGCAGCCGAGCGGGGGGTAATGAGCAGTTCTTC
>few|-|TRBJ1-1|12|TRBV2
CASSRRRLEAFF
TGTGCCAGCAGTAGACGACGGCTTGAAGCTTTCTTT
>-|TRBD1|TRBJ1-2|13|TRBV9
CASSGDRGHGYTF
TGTGCCAGCAGCGGGGACAGGGGCCATGGCTACACCTTC
>-|TRBD1|TRBJ1-1|14|TRBV5-1
CASSGGGAGTEAFF
TGCGCCAGCAGCGGAGGGGGCGCGGGGACTGAAGCTTTCTTT
>few|TRBD1|TRBJ1-4|15|TRBV27
CASSPHGQVDEKLFF
TGTGCCAGCAGCCCTCATGGACAGGTGGATGAAAAACTGTTTTTT
>-|-|TRBJ2-7|11|TRBV15
CATSGTYEQYF
TGTGCCACCAGCGGAACCTACGAGCAGTACTTC
>-|TRBD2|TRBJ2-5|16|TRBV4-2
CASSQDRLAGGKTQYF
TGTGCCAGCAGCCAAGATCGTCTAGCGGGGGGTAAGACCCAGTACTTC
>-|-|TRBJ2-5|14|TRBV9
CASSVVQTGETQYF
TGTGCCAGCAGCGTAGTGCAGACGGGAGAGACCCAGTACTTC
>-|-|TRBJ2-5|13|TRBV2
CASSGNRAETQYF
TGTGCCAGCAGTGGTAACAGGGCGGAGACCCAGTACTTC